These 8 T cell receptor beta chains were all obtained from the same sample, sequenced in a study of glioma-infiltrating T cells. Using RNA template, CDR3s of TCR alpha and beta were amplified with iRepertoire arm-PCR. TCRdb re-analysed the multiplex PCR reads in MiXCR, keeping a single row per CDR3 protein. The sample consists of 84,000 or so distinct CDR3 sequences, about 23% of them appearing once. The sample was glioma tissue, nonneoplastic brain tissue, or PBMCs (not recorded which). These receptor sequences come from a human donor with low-grade glioma or glioblastoma, undergoing nonglioma brain surgery, or in good health (not recorded which).

Only a few counts were recorded for this clonotype. V is TRBV3-1 and J is TRBJ2-7, with 7 bases fitting TRBD1. Germline CDR1 reads LGHDT; CDR2 reads YNNKEL (reference sequence). This CDR3 comprises 14 residues. Germline trimming cut 2 bases from V and 1 base from J; bases unmatched to any gene: 2. CDR3 coding DNA: TGTGCCAGCAGCCAACTGGACAGGTCCTACGAGCAGTACTTC. It codes for CASSQLDRSYEQYF.

The sample holds many counts of this clonotype. The chain recombines TRBV2 with TRBJ2-2; 9 positions agree with TRBD1. V lost 6 bases to trimming and J lost 5 bases; unmatched junction nucleotides: 7. Germline V gene sequence: CDR1 SNHLY, CDR2 FYNNEI. This CDR3 has 15 residues. The CDR3, as DNA: TGTGCCAGCAGAGAACAGGGGGCAAGGACCGGGGAGCTGTTTTTT. Translating it yields CASREQGARTGELFF.

The table lists this clonotype with many counts. This sequence joins TRBV2 and TRBJ2-1, with 7 bases identical to TRBD2. Germline values: CDR1 SNHLY, CDR2 FYNNEI. The V and J ends lost 7 bases and 9 bases, in that order; junction bases with no gene match: 12. This CDR3 contains 14 residues. The chain's CDR3 is CASTGLDWASEQFF. In DNA form, the CDR3 reads TGTGCCAGCACCGGACTAGATTGGGCCTCTGAGCAGTTCTTC.

This clonotype was seen many times. The chain has TRBV15 and TRBJ2-7; the D gene is possibly TRBD1 (5 bases). Trimming shortened V by 4 bases and J by 5 bases, and 15 bases separated the two germline ends. Per germline, CDR1 LNHNV and CDR2 YYDKDF (reference sequence). CDR3 length: 14 amino acids. This CDR3 reads CATSTGGRVHEQYF. CDR3 nucleotides: TGTGCCACCAGCACAGGCGGCAGGGTCCACGAGCAGTACTTC.

This chain connects TRBV3-1 to TRBJ2-3; D is unclear. Germline-derived CDR1 and CDR2 are LGHDT and YNNKEL (reference sequence). The CDR3 sequence is 16 residues long. V shed 4 bases and J shed 10 bases, with 24 bases lying between them. The CDR3: CASSRIFVGSNAPQYF. In nucleotides, the CDR3 is TGTGCCAGCAGCCGGATTTTCGTTGGTAGCAATGCACCGCAGTATTTT.

This chain links TRBV2 with TRBJ1-2; the match to TRBD1 covers 11 bases. The length of the CDR3 is 14 residues. Germline V gene sequence: CDR1 SNHLY, CDR2 FYNNEI. V was pared by 4 bases and J by 6 bases, with 4 bases of the junction left unmatched. The CDR3: CASSVRTGGHGYTF. The CDR3 DNA reads as TGTGCCAGCAGTGTCCGGACAGGGGGCCATGGCTACACCTTC.

This clonotype has more than one count but fewer than ten. The CDR3 coding sequence is TGTGCCAGCAGCTTAGCCCTACCCGGGACAGAACGCACAGATACGCAGTATTTT. Protein product: CASSLALPGTERTDTQYF. The chain employs TRBV7-2 and TRBJ2-3; 7 nucleotides align to TRBD1. CDR3 size: 18 residues. Germline loops: CDR1 SGHTA, CDR2 FQGNSA. Losses at the gene ends were 0 bases for V and 1 base for J; bases not matched to a gene: 10. The complete variable domain, with remaining parts taken from reference TRBV7-2 and TRBJ2-3, reads GAGVSQSPSNKVTEKGKDVELRCDPISGHTALYWYRQSLGQGLEFLIYFQGNSAPDKSGLPSDRFSAERTGGSVSTLTIQRTQQEDSAVYLCASSLALPGTERTDTQYFGPGTRLTVL.

The V gene is TRBV12-3 or TRBV12-4, the J gene TRBJ2-7; D call uncertain. The ends were cut back, 7 bases at V and 5 bases at J, with 21 bases in the middle. The CDR3 consists of 15 residues. CDR3 bases: TGTGCCAGCACCTTAGCCGGATTTGTCGGGCACGAGCAGTACTTC. Translating gives CASTLAGFVGHEQYF.